The sequence of this TCR beta chain was determined in a study of vaccination and CD4 T cells after COVID-19. The study's findings and limits: In convalescent patients, 304 of 307 vaccine-specific clones were mono-reactive for SARS-CoV-2 spike.

The Oncomine TCR Beta short-read assay was what sequenced the DNA obtained from cultured CD4+ T cells. A single record per CDR3 protein comes from TCRdb applying MiXCR to the PCR reads. The data hold nearly 8,500 distinct CDR3 sequences, with over 30% observed a single time. Treatment indicated: roughly 11-day PBMC culture with coronavirus spike peptide pools or control peptides (ViraFEST assay). Researchers collected the unexposed donor's CD4+ T cells before the COVID-19 pandemic (2011-2018). The researchers probed unexposed-donor CD4+ T cells with SARS-CoV-2 S/N and four cold-coronavirus spikes, cells permitting. V lost 8 bases, J lost 6 bases, and 14 bases lay in between. CDR3 length: 12 residues. Germline V gene sequence: CDR1 MNHEY, CDR2 SMNVEV (reference sequence). A few counts support this clonotype. Its antigen is still unknown.

The source material was CD4+ T cells from blood, cultured in vitro. The receptor's source is a human donor in good health. The rearrangement uses TRBV27 and TRBJ2-7; D call uncertain. CDR3 residues: CASGLTRSEQYF. CDR3 DNA sequence: TGTGCCAGCGGGTTAACACGCTCCGAGCAGTACTTC.